These 10 T cell receptor beta chains originate from one sample sequenced in a study of T-cell reconstitution after alpha-beta-depleted transplantation in children. TCRbeta library preparation incorporated unique molecular identifiers. TCRdb passed the PCR reads through MiXCR, listing each CDR3 protein once. This sample yields 100,000 or so distinct CDR3 sequences, of which approximately 12% are seen a single time; approximately 13% belongs to the top ten. The specimen was PBMCs from the stem cell graft donor, collected from the stem cell graft. All receptors derive from a human donor who donated a stem cell graft to a child with inherited bone marrow failure.

V gene TRBV3-1 combines with J gene TRBJ2-7, with D possibly TRBD2 on 5 matching bases. V lost 11 bases and J lost 7, with 24 bases in between. The CDR3 is 14 amino acids. Germline V gene sequence: CDR1 LGHDT, CDR2 YNNKEL (reference sequence). The CDR3 reads CACCQRERGEEQYF. Here the CDR3 DNA reads TGTGCCTGCTGCCAAAGAGAACGTGGGGAGGAGCAGTACTTC.

V and J are TRBV19 and TRBJ2-3; 7 nucleotides line up with TRBD2. CDR3 size: 15 residues. Germline trimming cut 1 base from V and 8 bases from J; bases unmatched to any gene: 9. Germline V gene lookup returns CDR1 LNHDA and CDR2 SQIVND (reference sequence). The CDR3 region is CASSIAVAGVVTQYF. Written as DNA, the CDR3 is TGTGCCAGTAGTATAGCGGTGGCGGGAGTGGTTACGCAGTATTTT.

This clonotype has a count of ten or more. The gene calls are TRBV20-1 and TRBJ1-6, with TRBD1 identical over 7 bases. The germline gives CDR1 DFQATT, CDR2 SNEGSKA (reference sequence). There are 13 residues in the CDR3. The J segment lost 10 bases and the V segment lost 6 bases, leaving 9 bases of the junction unmatched. The CDR3 bases are TGCAGTGCCTCAAGGCAGGGGGAATCACCCCTCCACTTT. It translates to CSASRQGESPLHF.

This clonotype was counted many times. The J gene is TRBJ2-1, the V gene TRBV5-1; D ambiguous. Trimming left V 1 base short and J 6 bases short, with 14 bases between. This CDR3 is built from 15 residues. Germline V CDR1 and CDR2: SGHRS, YFSETQ. The CDR3 DNA reads TGCGCCAGCAGCTTGCTTGCAGGCGTGATCAATGAGCAGTTCTTC. As protein: CASSLLAGVINEQFF.

This clonotype was seen many times. The chain combines TRBV20-1 with TRBJ2-1; D unresolved. The CDR3 runs 17 residues. Germline CDR1 reads DFQATT; CDR2 reads SNEGSKA (reference sequence). Trimming took 5 bases from V and 0 from J, leaving 20 bases between them. The CDR3 nucleotides are TGCAGTGCTCACACCGGGTGGAAAATTAGCTCCTACAATGAGCAGTTCTTC. It encodes CSAHTGWKISSYNEQFF.

This clonotype was picked up many times. The rearrangement joins TRBV9 to TRBJ1-1, with D uncertain. The V end was cut by 4 bases, the J end by 0 bases, with 7 bases between. The germline V gene has CDR1 SGDLS and CDR2 YYNGEE. The CDR3 runs 13 residues. CDR3 residues: CASSSAVNTEAFF. The CDR3 nucleotides are TGTGCCAGCAGCTCCGCCGTGAACACTGAAGCTTTCTTT.

This clonotype showed up many times. This chain uses TRBV7-2 with TRBJ2-5; D is possibly TRBD1 (5 bases). The germline V and J ends were trimmed by 6 bases and 5 bases, with 19 bases remaining between them. Germline loops: CDR1 SGHTA, CDR2 FQGNSA. The CDR3 has 15 amino acids. The CDR3 DNA reads as TGTGCCAGCAGAAAAACGATGCAGGGTCGGGAGACCCAGTACTTC. It specifies CASRKTMQGRETQYF.

This clonotype came up many times. The rearrangement links TRBV11-3 to TRBJ2-1; maybe TRBD2 (5 bases). Trimming took off 0 bases at V and 7 bases at J, with 7 bases between the two ends. Germline CDR1 SGHNT, CDR2 YENEEA. This CDR3 has 13 residues. CDR3 DNA: TGTGCCAGCAGCTTAGACCCGGGGAATGAGCAGTTCTTC. Its translation: CASSLDPGNEQFF. Based on the CDR3 plus reference TRBV11-3 and TRBJ2-1, the full variable domain is EAGVVQSPRYKIIEKKQPVAFWCNPISGHNTLYWYLQNLGQGPELLIRYENEEAVDDSQLPKDRFSAERLKGVDSTLKIQPAELGDSAVYLCASSLDPGNEQFFGPGTRLTVL.

This clonotype has ten or more counts. The chain couples TRBV9 to TRBJ2-1, with D possibly matching TRBD2 (7 bases). CDR3 length equals 17 residues. Germline V lookup: CDR1 SGDLS, CDR2 YYNGEE. The V gene lost 0 bases and the J gene lost 2 bases, with 15 bases spanning the gap. CDR3: CASSVARGGAPYNEQFF. The CDR3 DNA reads TGTGCCAGCAGCGTAGCTAGGGGGGGGGCCCCCTACAATGAGCAGTTCTTC.

This clonotype was observed a few times. The chain employs TRBV29-1 and TRBJ2-5; 8 nucleotides line up with TRBD1. CDR3 size: 13 residues. The junction had 8 bases not matched to a gene; V was cut back by 7 bases and J by 4 bases. Germline values: CDR1 SQVTM, CDR2 ANQGSEA. In DNA form, the CDR3 reads TGCAGCGGCAGACAGGGGCTATTAGAGACCCAGTACTTC. Translating it yields CSGRQGLLETQYF.